This T cell receptor beta chain derives from a study of T cell clonality in common variable immunodeficiency. This clone was seen ten or more times. Its target is unknown. The read terminates 3 residues before the CDR3 end, so the remaining end is supplied by the germline J gene. Patients had low serum IgG, IgA and/or IgM and specific antibody deficiency. Donors gave roughly 5 to 8 ml heparinized peripheral whole blood. The protocol was immunoSEQ multiplex PCR, while the TCRdb copy is restricted to in-frame clones and leaves out a portion. Sampling found 21,000 or so clones, none seen once. Overall study results and limits: CVID patient heterogeneity limited repertoire-clinical complication correlations. Reportedly, TCR beta sequences from common variable immunodeficiency showed fewer deletions and N-nucleotide insertions. CVID subjects showed higher TCRbeta clonality than healthy controls.

This CDR3 is 14 amino acids long. Germline V gives CDR1 DFQATT, CDR2 SNEGSKA (reference sequence). V dropped 6 bases and J dropped 5; count of bases not matched to a gene: 11. Sample: peripheral blood mononuclear cells. The origin of this receptor is a human donor with common variable immunodeficiency. This chain uses TRBV20-1 with TRBJ2-5; TRBD2 matches 8 bases. This CDR3 reads CSAAGTSEGETQYF. The CDR3 bases that were read are TGCAGTGCAGCCGGGACTAGTGAAGGGGAGACC.